This T cell receptor (beta chain) was captured in a study of cytomegalovirus exposure and HLA in healthy donors. All the people who gave samples were healthy bone marrow donors. Only a few counts were recorded for this clone. As yet, its antigen is unknown. Study-wide results and limits: The investigators catalogued 164 TCR beta chains as cytomegalovirus-associated. In a later analysis, at a false discovery rate of 0.05, 16,951 TCR beta sequences matched HLA alleles. Common viral pathogens (according to a later analysis) appeared linked to several of the most significant clusters.

The PCR made use of 60 Vbeta and 13 Jbeta primers. The data were produced by immunoSEQ multiplex PCR, yet TCRdb's version contains in-frame clones alone and is incomplete. Altogether some 60,000 clones are present, just under 75% being singletons, with the ten largest covering roughly 5.7%. The CDR3 loop spans 14 amino acids. Germline V gene data show CDR1 as MNHEY and CDR2 as SVGAGI. V dropped 7 bases and J dropped 0; count of bases not matched to a gene: 3. The clonotype comes from a woman aged 25 to 45 in good health and CMV-seronegative. The specimen sequenced was PBMCs. The V call is TRBV6-5, the J call TRBJ2-7, with 10 bases identical to TRBD2. The CDR3 DNA sequence: TGTGCCAGCACGACTAGCGGGCGCTCCTACGAGCAGTACGTC. Its protein is CASTTSGRSYEQYV.